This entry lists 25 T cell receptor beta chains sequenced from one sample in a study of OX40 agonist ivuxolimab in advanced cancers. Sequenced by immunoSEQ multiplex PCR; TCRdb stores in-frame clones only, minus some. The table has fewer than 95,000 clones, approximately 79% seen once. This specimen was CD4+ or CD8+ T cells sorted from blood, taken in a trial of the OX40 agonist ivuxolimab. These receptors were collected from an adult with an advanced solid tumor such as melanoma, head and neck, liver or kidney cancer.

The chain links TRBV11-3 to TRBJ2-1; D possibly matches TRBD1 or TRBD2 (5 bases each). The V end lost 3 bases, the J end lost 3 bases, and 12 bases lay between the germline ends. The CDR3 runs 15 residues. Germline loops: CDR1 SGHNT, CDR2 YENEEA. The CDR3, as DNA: TGTGCCAGCAGCTTTAGTGGGGGTAGCTACAATGAGCAGTTCTTC. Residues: CASSFSGGSYNEQFF.

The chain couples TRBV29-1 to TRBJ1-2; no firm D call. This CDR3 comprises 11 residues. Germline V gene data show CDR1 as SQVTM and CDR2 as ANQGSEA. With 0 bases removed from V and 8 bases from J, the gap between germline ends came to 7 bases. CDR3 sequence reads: CSVEDHRGYTF. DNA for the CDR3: TGCAGCGTTGAAGATCACAGAGGCTACACCTTC.

This CDR3 reads CASRGGGDRADEQYF. The CDR3 bases are TGTGCCAGCAGGGGGGGAGGGGACAGAGCAGACGAGCAGTACTTC. The chain combines TRBV2 with TRBJ2-7; D tentatively reads TRBD1 or TRBD2 (7 bases each). V lost 6 bases to trimming and J lost 5 bases, with 20 bases between them. The length of the CDR3 is 15 residues. CDR1 and CDR2 from the germline V gene are SNHLY and FYNNEI.

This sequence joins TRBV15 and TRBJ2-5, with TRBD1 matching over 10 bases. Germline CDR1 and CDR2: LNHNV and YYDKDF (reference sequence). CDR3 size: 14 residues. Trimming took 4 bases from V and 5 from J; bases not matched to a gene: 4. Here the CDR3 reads CATSKTGGYETQYF. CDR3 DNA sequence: TGTGCCACCAGCAAGACAGGGGGCTATGAGACCCAGTACTTC.

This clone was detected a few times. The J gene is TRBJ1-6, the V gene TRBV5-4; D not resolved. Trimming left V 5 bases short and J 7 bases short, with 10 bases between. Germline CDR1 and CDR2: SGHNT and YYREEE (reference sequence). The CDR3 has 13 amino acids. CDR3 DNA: TGTGCCAGCAGTGGACTGGGGAATTCACCCCTCCACTTT. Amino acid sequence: CASSGLGNSPLHF.

This chain's CDR3 is CASSRDPGANVLTF. The CDR3 region has the DNA TGCGCCAGCAGTCGGGACCCTGGGGCCAACGTCCTGACTTTC. The chain recombines TRBV5-1 with TRBJ2-6; D may match TRBD1 or TRBD2 (5 bases each). V lost 5 bases and J lost 2, with 8 bases in between. The CDR3 runs to 14 residues. Germline CDR1 and CDR2: SGHRS and YFSETQ.

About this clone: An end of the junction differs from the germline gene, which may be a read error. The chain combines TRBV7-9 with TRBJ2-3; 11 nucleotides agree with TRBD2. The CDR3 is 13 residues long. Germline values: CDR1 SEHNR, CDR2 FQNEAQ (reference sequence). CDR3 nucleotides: TGTGCCAGCAGCCCCGTGGAGTCTAGCGGGAGGCGATTT. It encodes CASSPVESSGRRF. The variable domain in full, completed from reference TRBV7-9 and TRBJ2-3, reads DTGVSQNPRHKITKRGQNVTFRCDPISEHNRLYWYRQTLGQGPEFLTYFQNEAQLEKSRLLSDRFSAERPKGSFSTLEIQRTEQGDSAMYLCASSPVESSGRRFGPGTRLTVL.

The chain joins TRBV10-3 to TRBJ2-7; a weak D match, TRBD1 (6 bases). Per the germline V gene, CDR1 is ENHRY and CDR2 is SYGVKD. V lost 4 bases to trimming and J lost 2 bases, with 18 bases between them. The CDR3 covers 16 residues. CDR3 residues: CAISGGPRDNAYEQYF. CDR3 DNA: TGTGCCATCAGTGGGGGCCCCCGGGACAATGCCTACGAGCAGTACTTC.

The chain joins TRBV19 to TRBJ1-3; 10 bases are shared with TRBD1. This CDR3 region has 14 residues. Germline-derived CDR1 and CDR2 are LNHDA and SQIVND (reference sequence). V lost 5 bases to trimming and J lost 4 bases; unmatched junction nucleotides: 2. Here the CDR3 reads CASSQTGGGNTIYF. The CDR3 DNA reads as TGTGCCAGTAGTCAGACAGGGGGCGGAAACACCATATATTTT.

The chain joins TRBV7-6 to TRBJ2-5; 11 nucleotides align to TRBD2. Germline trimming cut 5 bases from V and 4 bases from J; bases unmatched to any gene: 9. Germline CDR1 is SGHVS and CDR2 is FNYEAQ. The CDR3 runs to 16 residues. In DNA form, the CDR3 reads TGTGCCAGCAGCATTAGCGGGGGGGCCGGAGGAGAGACCCAGTACTTC. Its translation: CASSISGGAGGETQYF.

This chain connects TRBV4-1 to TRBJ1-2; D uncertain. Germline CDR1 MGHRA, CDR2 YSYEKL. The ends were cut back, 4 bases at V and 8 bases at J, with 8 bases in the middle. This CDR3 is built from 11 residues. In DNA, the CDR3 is TGCGCCAGCAGCCGCGGAGGGGGCTACACCTTC. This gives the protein CASSRGGGYTF.

CDR3 nucleotide sequence: TGTGCCAGCAGTTCCCAGGGGGCAAGCGGGGAGACCCAGTACTTC. Translating it yields CASSSQGASGETQYF. The chain links TRBV2 to TRBJ2-5, with TRBD1 matching over 8 bases. With 5 bases clipped from V and 5 bases from J, the junction kept 10 bases outside the gene matches. Germline V CDR1 and CDR2: SNHLY, FYNNEI. The CDR3 totals 15 residues.

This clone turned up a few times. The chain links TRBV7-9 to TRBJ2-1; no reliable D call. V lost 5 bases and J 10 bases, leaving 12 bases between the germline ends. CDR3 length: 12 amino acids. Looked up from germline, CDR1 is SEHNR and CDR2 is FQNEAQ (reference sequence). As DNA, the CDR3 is TGTGCCAGCAGCCAGCAGCGCGACGAGCAGTTCTTC. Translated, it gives CASSQQRDEQFF.

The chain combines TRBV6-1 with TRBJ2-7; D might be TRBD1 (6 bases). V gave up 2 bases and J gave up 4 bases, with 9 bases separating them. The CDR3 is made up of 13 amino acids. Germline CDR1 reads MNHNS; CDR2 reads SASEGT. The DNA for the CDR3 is TGTGCCAGCAGTGAACAGGGGTCTTACGAGCAGTACGTC. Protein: CASSEQGSYEQYV.

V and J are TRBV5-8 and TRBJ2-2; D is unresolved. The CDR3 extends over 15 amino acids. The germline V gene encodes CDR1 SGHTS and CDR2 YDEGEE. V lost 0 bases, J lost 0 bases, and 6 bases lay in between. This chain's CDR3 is CASSLGRTNTGELFF. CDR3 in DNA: TGTGCCAGCAGCTTGGGGCGGACGAACACCGGGGAGCTGTTTTTT.

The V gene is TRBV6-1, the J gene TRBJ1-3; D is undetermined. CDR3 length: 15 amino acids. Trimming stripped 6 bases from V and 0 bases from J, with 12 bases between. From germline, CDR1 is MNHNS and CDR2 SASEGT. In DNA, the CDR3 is TGTGCCAGCAGCCTTACAGCCGTCTCTGGAAACACCATATATTTT. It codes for CASSLTAVSGNTIYF.

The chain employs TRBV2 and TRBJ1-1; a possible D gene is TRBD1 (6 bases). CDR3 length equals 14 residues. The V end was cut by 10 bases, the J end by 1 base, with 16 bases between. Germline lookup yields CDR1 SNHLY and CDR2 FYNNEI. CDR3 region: CATGGARSNTEAFF. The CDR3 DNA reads TGTGCCACCGGGGGGGCCCGATCGAACACTGAAGCTTTCTTT.

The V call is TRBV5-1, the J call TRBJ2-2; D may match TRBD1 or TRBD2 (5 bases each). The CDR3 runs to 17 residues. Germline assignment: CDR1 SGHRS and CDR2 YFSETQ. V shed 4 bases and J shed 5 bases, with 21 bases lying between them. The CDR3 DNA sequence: TGCGCCAGCAGCCCGGGCCCGGGGCGAAGCTGGACCGGGGAGCTGTTTTTT. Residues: CASSPGPGRSWTGELFF.

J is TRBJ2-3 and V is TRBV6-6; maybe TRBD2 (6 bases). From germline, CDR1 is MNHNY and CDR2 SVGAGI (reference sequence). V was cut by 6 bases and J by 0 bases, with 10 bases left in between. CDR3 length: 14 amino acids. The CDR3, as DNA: TGTGCCAGCAGCCCGACTAGAAGCACAGATACGCAGTATTTT. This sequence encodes CASSPTRSTDTQYF.

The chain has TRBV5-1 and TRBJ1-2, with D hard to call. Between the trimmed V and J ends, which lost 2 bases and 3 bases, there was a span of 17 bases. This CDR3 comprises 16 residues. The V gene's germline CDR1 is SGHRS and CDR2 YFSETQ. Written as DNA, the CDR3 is TGCGCCAGCAGCTTTTTCGGTCCTCCTCGGGACTATGGCTACACCTTC. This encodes CASSFFGPPRDYGYTF. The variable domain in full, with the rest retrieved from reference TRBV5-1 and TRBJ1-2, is KAGVTQTPRYLIKTRGQQVTLSCSPISGHRSVSWYQQTPGQGLQFLFEYFSETQRNKGNFPGRFSGRQFSNSRSEMNVSTLELGDSALYLCASSFFGPPRDYGYTFGSGTRLTVV.

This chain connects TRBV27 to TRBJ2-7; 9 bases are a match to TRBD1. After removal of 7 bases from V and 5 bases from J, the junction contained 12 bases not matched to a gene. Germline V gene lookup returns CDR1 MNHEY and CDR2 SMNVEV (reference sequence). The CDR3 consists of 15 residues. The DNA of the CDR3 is TGTGCCAGCAATGCGGATCGGGACAGGGTCAACGAGCAGTACGTC. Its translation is CASNADRDRVNEQYV.

This chain's CDR3 is CASSFWRATGELFF. CDR3 DNA sequence: TGTGCCAGCAGCTTCTGGAGGGCCACCGGGGAGCTGTTTTTT. This chain joins TRBV11-3 and TRBJ2-2; D might be TRBD2 (6 bases). CDR1 is SGHNT, CDR2 YENEEA, per germline. The length of the CDR3 is 14 residues. Trimming cost V 3 bases and J 4 bases, with 9 bases left between them.

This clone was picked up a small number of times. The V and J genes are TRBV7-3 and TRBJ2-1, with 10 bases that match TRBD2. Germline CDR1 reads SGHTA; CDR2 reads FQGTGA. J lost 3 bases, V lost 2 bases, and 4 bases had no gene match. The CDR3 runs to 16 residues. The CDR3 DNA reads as TGTGCCAGCAGCTTATGGCTAGCGGGGGACTACAATGAGCAGTTCTTC. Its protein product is CASSLWLAGDYNEQFF.

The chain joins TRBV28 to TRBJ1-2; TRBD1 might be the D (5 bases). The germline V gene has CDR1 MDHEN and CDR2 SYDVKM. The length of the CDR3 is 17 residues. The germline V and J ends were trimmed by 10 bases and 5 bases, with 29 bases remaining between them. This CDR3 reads CATNHPRGRRAQYGYTF. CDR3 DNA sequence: TGTGCCACCAACCACCCCCGGGGCCGGAGGGCGCAATATGGCTACACCTTC.

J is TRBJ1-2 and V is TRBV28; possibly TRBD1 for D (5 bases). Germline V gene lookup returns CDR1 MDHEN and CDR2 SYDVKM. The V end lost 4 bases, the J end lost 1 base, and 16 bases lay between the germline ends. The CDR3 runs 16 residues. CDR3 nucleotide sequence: TGTGCCAGCAGTTCGAGGCGGGGCAGGGATAACTATGGCTACACCTTC. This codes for CASSSRRGRDNYGYTF.